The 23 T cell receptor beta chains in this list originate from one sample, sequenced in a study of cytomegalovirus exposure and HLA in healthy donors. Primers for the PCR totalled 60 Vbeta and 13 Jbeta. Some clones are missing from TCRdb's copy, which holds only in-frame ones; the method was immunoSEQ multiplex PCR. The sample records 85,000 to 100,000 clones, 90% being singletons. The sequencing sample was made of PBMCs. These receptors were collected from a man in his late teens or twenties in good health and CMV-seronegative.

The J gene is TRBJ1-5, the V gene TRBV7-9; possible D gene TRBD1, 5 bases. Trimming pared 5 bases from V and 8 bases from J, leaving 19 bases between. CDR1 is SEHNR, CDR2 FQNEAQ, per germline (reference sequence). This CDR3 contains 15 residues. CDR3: CASSPRGHGQEPQHF. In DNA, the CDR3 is TGTGCCAGCAGCCCGCGAGGACACGGCCAGGAGCCCCAGCATTTT.

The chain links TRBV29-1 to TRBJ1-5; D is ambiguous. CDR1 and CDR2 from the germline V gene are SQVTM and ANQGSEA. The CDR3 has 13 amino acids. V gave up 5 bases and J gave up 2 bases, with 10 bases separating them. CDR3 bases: TGCAGCGTTAAGGGAGATGGCAATCAGCCCCAGCATTTT. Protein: CSVKGDGNQPQHF.

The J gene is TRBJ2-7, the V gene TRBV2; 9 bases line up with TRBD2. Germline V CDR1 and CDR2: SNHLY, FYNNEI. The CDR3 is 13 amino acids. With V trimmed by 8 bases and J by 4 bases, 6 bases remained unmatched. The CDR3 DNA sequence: TGTGCCAGCTGCACTAGCGGGCTGTACGAGCAGTACTTC. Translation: CASCTSGLYEQYF.

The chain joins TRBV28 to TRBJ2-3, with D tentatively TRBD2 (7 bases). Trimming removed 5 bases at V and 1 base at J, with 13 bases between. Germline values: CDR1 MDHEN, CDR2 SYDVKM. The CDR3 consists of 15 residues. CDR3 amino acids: CASSIGGEGTDTQYF. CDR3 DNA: TGTGCCAGCAGTATAGGGGGGGAGGGCACAGATACGCAGTATTTT.

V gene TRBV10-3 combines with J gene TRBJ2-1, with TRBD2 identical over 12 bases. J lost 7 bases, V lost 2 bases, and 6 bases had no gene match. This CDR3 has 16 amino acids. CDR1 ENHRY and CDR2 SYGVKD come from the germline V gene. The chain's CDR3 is CAISELAGGKGNEQFF. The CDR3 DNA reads TGTGCCATCAGTGAGCTAGCGGGAGGGAAGGGGAATGAGCAGTTCTTC.

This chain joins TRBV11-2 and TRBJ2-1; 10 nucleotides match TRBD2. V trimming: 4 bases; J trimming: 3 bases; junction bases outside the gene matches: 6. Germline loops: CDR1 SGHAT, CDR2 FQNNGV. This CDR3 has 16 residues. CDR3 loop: CASSSSGSPNYNEQFF. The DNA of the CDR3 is TGTGCCAGCAGCTCTAGCGGGAGTCCCAACTACAATGAGCAGTTCTTC. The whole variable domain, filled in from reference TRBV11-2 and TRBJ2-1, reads EAGVAQSPRYKIIEKRQSVAFWCNPISGHATLYWYQQILGQGPKLLIQFQNNGVVDDSQLPKDRFSAERLKGVDSTLKIQPAKLEDSAVYLCASSSSGSPNYNEQFFGPGTRLTVL.

In DNA, the CDR3 is TGTGCCAGCAGCCCCCTTACAGGGGCTATAAATCAGCCCCAGCATTTT. Amino acid sequence: CASSPLTGAINQPQHF. The chain uses TRBV7-6 and TRBJ1-5, with 7 nucleotides matching TRBD1. Germline assignment: CDR1 SGHVS and CDR2 FNYEAQ. The CDR3 extends over 16 amino acids. V lost 5 bases and J lost 4; bases outside the gene matches: 11.

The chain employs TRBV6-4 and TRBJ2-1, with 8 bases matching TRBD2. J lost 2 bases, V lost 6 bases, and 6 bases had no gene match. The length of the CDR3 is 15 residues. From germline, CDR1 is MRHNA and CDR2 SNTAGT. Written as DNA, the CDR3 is TGTGCCAGCAGACTAGCGGAGGCCACCTACAATGAGCAGTTCTTC. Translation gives CASRLAEATYNEQFF.

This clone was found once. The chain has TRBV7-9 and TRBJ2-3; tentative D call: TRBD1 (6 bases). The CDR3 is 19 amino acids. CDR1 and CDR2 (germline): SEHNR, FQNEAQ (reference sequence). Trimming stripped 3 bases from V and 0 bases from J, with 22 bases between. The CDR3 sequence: CASSLGRGRVQSSTDTQYF. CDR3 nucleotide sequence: TGTGCCAGCAGCTTGGGCAGGGGACGTGTTCAATCTAGCACAGATACGCAGTATTTT.

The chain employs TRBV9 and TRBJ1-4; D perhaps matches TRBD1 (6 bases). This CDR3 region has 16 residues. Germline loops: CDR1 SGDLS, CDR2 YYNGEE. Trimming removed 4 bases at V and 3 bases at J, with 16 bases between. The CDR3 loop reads CASSQGNRAPNEKLFF. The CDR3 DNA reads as TGTGCCAGCAGCCAGGGGAACAGGGCTCCTAATGAAAAACTGTTTTTT.

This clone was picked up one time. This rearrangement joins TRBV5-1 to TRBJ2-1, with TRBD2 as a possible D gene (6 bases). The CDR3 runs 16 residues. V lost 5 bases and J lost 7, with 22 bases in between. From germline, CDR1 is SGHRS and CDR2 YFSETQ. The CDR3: CASSPASGRVWNEQFF. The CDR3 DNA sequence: TGCGCCAGCAGTCCGGCGTCCGGGAGAGTTTGGAATGAGCAGTTCTTC.

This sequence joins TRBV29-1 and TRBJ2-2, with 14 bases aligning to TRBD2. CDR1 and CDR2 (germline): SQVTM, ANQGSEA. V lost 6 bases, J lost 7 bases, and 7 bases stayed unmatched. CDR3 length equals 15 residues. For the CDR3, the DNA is TGCAGCGTACTGACTAGCGGGAGGGCCCTCGGGGAGCTGTTTTTT. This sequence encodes CSVLTSGRALGELFF.

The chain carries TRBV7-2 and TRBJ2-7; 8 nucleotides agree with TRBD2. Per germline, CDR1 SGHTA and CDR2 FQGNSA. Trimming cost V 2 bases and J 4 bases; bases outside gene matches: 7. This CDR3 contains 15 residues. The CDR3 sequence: CASSLTGLDPYEQYF. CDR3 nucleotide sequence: TGTGCCAGCAGCTTAACGGGACTAGACCCATACGAGCAGTACTTC.

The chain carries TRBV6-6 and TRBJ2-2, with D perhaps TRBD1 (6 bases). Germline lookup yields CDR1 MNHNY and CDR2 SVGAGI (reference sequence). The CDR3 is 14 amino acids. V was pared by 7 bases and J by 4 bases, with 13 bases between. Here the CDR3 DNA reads TGTGCCAGCAACGAACAGGGAGCCACCGGGGAGCTGTTTTTT. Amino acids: CASNEQGATGELFF.

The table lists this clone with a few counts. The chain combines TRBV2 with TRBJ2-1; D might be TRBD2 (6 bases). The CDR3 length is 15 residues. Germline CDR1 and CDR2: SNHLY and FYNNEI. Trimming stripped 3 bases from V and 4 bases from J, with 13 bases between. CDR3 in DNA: TGTGCCAGCAGTGAGCGAACTAGCATTTACAATGAGCAGTTCTTC. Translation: CASSERTSIYNEQFF. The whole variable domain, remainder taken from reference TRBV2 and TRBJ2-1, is EPEVTQTPSHQVTQMGQEVILRCVPISNHLYFYWYRQILGQKVEFLVSFYNNEISEKSEIFDDQFSVERPDGSNFTLKIRSTKLEDSAMYFCASSERTSIYNEQFFGPGTRLTVL.

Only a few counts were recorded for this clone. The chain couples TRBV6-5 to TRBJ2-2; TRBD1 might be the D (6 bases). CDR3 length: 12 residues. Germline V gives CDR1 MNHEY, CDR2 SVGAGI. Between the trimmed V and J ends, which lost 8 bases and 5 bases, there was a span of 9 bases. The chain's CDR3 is CASGGGTGELFF. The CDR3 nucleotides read TGTGCCAGCGGGGGCGGAACCGGGGAGCTGTTTTTT.

The CDR3 DNA is TGTGCCAGCAGTGATAGGGGGTCCCTTGAAGCTTTCTTT. Protein: CASSDRGSLEAFF. V gene TRBV6-1 combines with J gene TRBJ1-1; weak D call: TRBD1 (6 bases). The CDR3 consists of 13 residues. The V end lost 3 bases, the J end lost 7 bases, and 12 bases lay between the germline ends. Looked up from germline, CDR1 is MNHNS and CDR2 is SASEGT.

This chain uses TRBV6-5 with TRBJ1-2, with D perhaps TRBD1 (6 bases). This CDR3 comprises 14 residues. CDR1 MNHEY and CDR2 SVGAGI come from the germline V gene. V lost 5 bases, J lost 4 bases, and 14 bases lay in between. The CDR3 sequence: CASSQQGLGYGYTF. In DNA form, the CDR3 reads TGTGCCAGCAGTCAACAGGGATTGGGCTATGGCTACACCTTC.

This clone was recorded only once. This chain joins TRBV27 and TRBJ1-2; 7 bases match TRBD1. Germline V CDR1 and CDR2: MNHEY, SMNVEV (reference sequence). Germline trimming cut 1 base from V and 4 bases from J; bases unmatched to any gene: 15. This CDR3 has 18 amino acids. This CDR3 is CASSLFPRRGTGVYGYTF. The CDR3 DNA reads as TGTGCCAGCAGTTTATTTCCCCGGCGGGGTACAGGGGTCTATGGCTACACCTTC.

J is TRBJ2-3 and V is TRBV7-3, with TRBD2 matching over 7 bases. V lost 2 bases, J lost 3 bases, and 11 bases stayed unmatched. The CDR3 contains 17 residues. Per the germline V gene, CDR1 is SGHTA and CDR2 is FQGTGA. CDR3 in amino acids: CASSLSAPSAGTDTQYF. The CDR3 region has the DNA TGTGCCAGCAGCTTATCGGCGCCATCAGCGGGGACAGATACGCAGTATTTT.

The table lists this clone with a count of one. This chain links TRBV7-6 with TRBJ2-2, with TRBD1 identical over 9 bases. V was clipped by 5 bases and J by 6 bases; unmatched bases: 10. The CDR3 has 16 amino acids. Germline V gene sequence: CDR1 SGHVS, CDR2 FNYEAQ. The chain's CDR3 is CASSRRRDRVAGELFF. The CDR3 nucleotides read TGTGCCAGCAGCCGGCGCCGGGACAGGGTGGCCGGGGAGCTGTTTTTT.

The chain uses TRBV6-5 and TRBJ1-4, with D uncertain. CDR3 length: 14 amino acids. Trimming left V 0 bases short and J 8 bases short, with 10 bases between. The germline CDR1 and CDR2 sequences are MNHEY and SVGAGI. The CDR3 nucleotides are TGTGCCAGCAGTTACTCGGGCAGAATCGAAAAACTGTTTTTT. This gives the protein CASSYSGRIEKLFF.

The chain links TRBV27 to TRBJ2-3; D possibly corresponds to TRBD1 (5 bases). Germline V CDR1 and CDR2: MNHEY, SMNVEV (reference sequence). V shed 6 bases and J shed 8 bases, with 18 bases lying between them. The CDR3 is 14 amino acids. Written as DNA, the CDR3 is TGTGCCAGCAGGTCAGGGATGGGGCATGTTACGCAGTATTTT. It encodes CASRSGMGHVTQYF.